A selection of T cell receptor beta chains follows, all from one sample in a study of blood T cells in healthy people across ages. TCRdb independently ran MiXCR on the 5' RACE reads; one entry per CDR3 protein. The sample holds hundreds of thousands of distinct CDR3 sequences, around 25% seen once. These data were likewise used in another study, on T cells of mothers and their children.

Sequencing was done on a sample of blood. These receptors originate from a boy between 10 and 17 years old in good health. CDR3s include the opening cysteine and the closing phenylalanine or tryptophan. The D gene is left open where the match is weak. Clone size is stated in some rows and not others, as once, few, many or a class when expanded.

J gene	D gene	clone size	V gene	CDR3 DNA	CDR3 protein
TRBJ2-7	TRBD2	.	TRBV3-1	TGTGCCAGCAGCCAACCCCGGGGGGGGAGCTCCTACGAGCAGTACTTC	CASSQPRGGSSYEQYF
TRBJ1-5	.	many	TRBV6-6	TGTGCCAGCAGTTTAGGACAATTCGGTCAGCCCCAGCATTTT	CASSLGQFGQPQHF
TRBJ2-1	TRBD2	few	TRBV5-1	TGCGCCAGCAGCCCCTTACTAGCGGGAGCAGGCAATGAGCAGTTCTTC	CASSPLLAGAGNEQFF
TRBJ1-1	.	once	TRBV7-8	TGTGCCAGCAGCTTATCGGGGGAGGCATGGCGTGAAGCTTTCTTT	CASSLSGEAWREAFF
TRBJ2-2	.	.	TRBV2	TGTGCCAGCAACGAGAACACCGGGGAGCTGTTTTTT	CASNENTGELFF
TRBJ2-7	TRBD1	.	TRBV4-1	TGCGCCAGCAGCCAAGCGGGACAGGGGGGCTTCTACGAGCAGTACTTC	CASSQAGQGGFYEQYF
TRBJ1-4	TRBD1	.	TRBV28	TGTGCCAGCAGTTTGCCGGGACAGGGGGCGACTAATGAAAAACTGTTTTTT	CASSLPGQGATNEKLFF
TRBJ2-1	TRBD2	many	TRBV5-1	TGCGCCAGCAGCTTGGTGGTAGCGGGGTACAATGAGCAGTTCTTC	CASSLVVAGYNEQFF
TRBJ2-3	.	.	TRBV6-2/TRBV6-3	TGTGCCAGCGGTCCACTAAGGATAACGCAGTATTTT	CASGPLRITQYF
TRBJ2-7	.	once	TRBV20-1	TGCAGTACAACTAGGACGAACGCGGGCGAGCAGTACTTC	CSTTRTNAGEQYF
TRBJ2-2	TRBD1	.	TRBV9	TGTGCCAGCACCGATCATAGACAGGGGCCGAACACCGGGGAGCTGTTTTTT	CASTDHRQGPNTGELFF
TRBJ2-5	TRBD2	.	TRBV7-3	TGTGCCAGCACCAAACGGGGTCTAGCGGCTCAAGAGACCCAGTACTTC	CASTKRGLAAQETQYF
TRBJ2-6	.	few	TRBV28	TGTGCCGGAGGGATCTCTGGGGCCAACGTCCTGACTTTC	CAGGISGANVLTF
TRBJ2-1	.	.	TRBV15	TGTGCCACCAGCAGAGACAGGGTTGGTGAGCAGTTCTTC	CATSRDRVGEQFF
TRBJ2-7	.	.	TRBV4-1	TGCGCCAGCAGCCAACCCGGGCCGCCAGGGAGGTACGAGCAGTACTTC	CASSQPGPPGRYEQYF
TRBJ2-5	.	.	TRBV28	TGTGCCATCCAACAAACCGGGACTCTCCAAGAGACCCAGTACTTC	CAIQQTGTLQETQYF
TRBJ1-4	.	few	TRBV20-1	TGCAGTGCTAGAGGCCTTCAGAGGCGCATGGACGAAAAACTGTTTTTT	CSARGLQRRMDEKLFF
TRBJ1-2	.	few	TRBV20-1	TGCAGTGCTAAGCAGGCCCCGGGGGACTATGGCTACACCTTC	CSAKQAPGDYGYTF
TRBJ2-3	TRBD2	few	TRBV6-5	TGTGCCGGCAGCCGGGGAGGCGGGAGTTCAGATACGCAGTATTTT	CAGSRGGGSSDTQYF
TRBJ2-3	.	many	TRBV29-1	TGCAGCGTTGGCCTGACAGATACGCAGTATTTT	CSVGLTDTQYF
TRBJ2-3	.	few	TRBV20-1	TGCAGTGCTAGAGATACTCTAACTAGCACAGATACGCAGTATTTT	CSARDTLTSTDTQYF
TRBJ2-7	TRBD1	few	TRBV28	TGTGCCAGCAGTTCATACAGGGGGGCCTACGAGCAGTACTTC	CASSSYRGAYEQYF
TRBJ2-7	.	few	TRBV20-1	TGCAGTGCCTATCCGATTCTAACGTACGAGCAGTACTTC	CSAYPILTYEQYF
TRBJ2-7	TRBD1	few	TRBV27	TGTGCCAGCAGAGGGGGCTTCTCCTACGAGCAGTACTTC	CASRGGFSYEQYF
TRBJ2-5	TRBD1	.	TRBV4-3	TGCGCCAGCAGCCAGACGACAGGGCAAGAGACCCAGTACTTC	CASSQTTGQETQYF
TRBJ2-1	.	few	TRBV7-9	TGTGCCAGCAGCCCCCGATACGTCGACAATGAGCAGTTCTTC	CASSPRYVDNEQFF
TRBJ2-3	TRBD2	.	TRBV28	TGTGCCAGCAGTTTCGTGGCTAGCGGGAATCCTAGCACAGATACGCAGTATTTT	CASSFVASGNPSTDTQYF
TRBJ2-1	.	.	TRBV6-4	TGTGCCAGCAGTGAGTGGAGCGGCCACAATGAGCAGTTCTTC	CASSEWSGHNEQFF
TRBJ1-2	.	.	TRBV21-1	TGTGCCAGCAGTCCCGGGACAGCCCCTCGAGGAGGGGGCTACACCTTC	CASSPGTAPRGGGYTF
TRBJ1-1	TRBD1	.	TRBV4-1	TGCGCCAGCAGCTCGCGTGTACAGGGGAGCGCTGAAGCTTTCTTT	CASSSRVQGSAEAFF
TRBJ2-3	TRBD2	once	TRBV13	TGTGCCAGCAGCTATCGGACTAGCTCTGAGGCGGGCACAGATACGCAGTATTTT	CASSYRTSSEAGTDTQYF
TRBJ2-5	.	few	TRBV29-1	TGCAGCGTTGAAATGGCAGGAGGGGAGACCCAGTACTTC	CSVEMAGGETQYF
TRBJ2-1	TRBD2	.	TRBV7-2	TGTGCCAGCCTGGTGACTAGCGGGGGCCTGAATGAGCAGTTCTTC	CASLVTSGGLNEQFF
TRBJ2-1	TRBD2	.	TRBV6-2/TRBV6-3	TGTGCCAGCACCTCCGGACTAGCGGGGCAGTTCTTC	CASTSGLAGQFF
TRBJ2-2	.	.	TRBV3-1	TGTGCCAGCAGCCAAGTGGGCGGATCGGGCACCGGGGAGCTGTTTTTT	CASSQVGGSGTGELFF
TRBJ2-6	TRBD1	.	TRBV9	TGTGCCAGCAGCCTTCCGGACAGGAAGGGGGCCAACGTCCTGACTTTC	CASSLPDRKGANVLTF
TRBJ2-5	TRBD1	few	TRBV25-1	TGTGCCAGCAGTGACGGACAGGAACAGGGAGAGACCCAGTACTTC	CASSDGQEQGETQYF
TRBJ1-5	.	few	TRBV6-5	TGTGCCAGCAGTTACTCTGAAAATCAGCCCCAGCATTTT	CASSYSENQPQHF
TRBJ1-1	.	.	TRBV27	TGTGCCAGCAAACAGAACACTGAAGCTTTCTTT	CASKQNTEAFF
TRBJ2-2	TRBD2	.	TRBV7-3	TGTGCCAGCAGCCCTAGCGGGATGAACACCGGGGAGCTGTTTTTT	CASSPSGMNTGELFF
TRBJ2-7	.	.	TRBV4-3	TGCGCCAGCAGCCAAGTAAAGGGCACGGTCGAGCAGTACTTC	CASSQVKGTVEQYF